A selection of T cell receptor beta chains follows, all from one sample in a study of immune evolution from preneoplasia to lung adenocarcinoma. Assay: immunoSEQ multiplex PCR; the TCRdb copy retains only in-frame clones and omits some. The repertoire holds approximately 7,000 clones, with 84% as singletons. The specimen sequenced was FFPE lung adenocarcinoma in situ tissue. These receptor sequences come from an older donor with lung adenocarcinoma. The CDR3 runs from the conserved cysteine through the conserved F or W. A D gene is named only where the DNA matches it firmly. Some rows have no size entry. The others give once, few or many, or a class for an expanded clone.

J	V	D	size	CDR3	DNA
TRBJ1-1	TRBV10-3	-	-	CAISESWGGTEAFF	TGTGCCATCAGTGAGTCGTGGGGAGGCACTGAAGCTTTCTTT
TRBJ1-1	TRBV7-8	-	-	CASSLAAMGISAEAFF	TGTGCCAGCAGCTTAGCCGCGATGGGCATTTCCGCTGAAGCTTTCTTT
TRBJ2-7	TRBV9	-	-	CASSPGGLSYEQYF	TGTGCCAGCAGCCCAGGTGGCCTTTCCTACGAGCAGTACTTC
TRBJ1-1	TRBV10-1	-	-	CASSGRNTEAFF	TGCGCCAGCAGTGGGCGGAACACTGAAGCTTTCTTT
TRBJ1-3	TRBV19	-	-	CASSINGVNTIYF	TGTGCCAGTAGTATCAATGGGGTGAACACCATATATTTT
TRBJ2-3	TRBV5-6	-	-	CASSLRDTQYF	TGTGCCAGCAGCCTGAGAGATACGCAGTATTTT
TRBJ2-1	TRBV18	-	-	CASSHDIYNEQFF	TGTGCCAGCTCACACGACATCTACAATGAGCAGTTCTTC
TRBJ2-2	TRBV19	-	once	CASTGDYTGELFF	TGTGCCAGTACTGGGGACTACACCGGGGAGCTGTTTTTT
TRBJ1-1	TRBV18	-	-	CASSTANTEAFF	TGTGCCAGCTCAACAGCGAACACTGAAGCTTTCTTT
TRBJ2-7	TRBV6-6	TRBD1	-	CASSPGQGRVDEQYF	TGTGCCAGCAGTCCCGGACAGGGACGTGTCGACGAGCAGTACTTC
TRBJ1-2	TRBV5-6	TRBD1	-	CASRRDSGRANYGYTF	TGTGCCAGCAGGAGGGACAGTGGAAGAGCTAACTATGGCTACACCTTC
TRBJ2-7	TRBV29-1	TRBD1	-	CSAGDRAYEQYF	TGCAGCGCCGGGGACAGGGCCTACGAGCAGTACTTC
TRBJ1-1	TRBV9	-	-	CASSVGSYDTEAFF	TGTGCCAGCAGCGTAGGCAGCTATGACACTGAAGCTTTCTTT
TRBJ2-7	TRBV5-1	-	-	CASSLDRGYEQYF	TGCGCCAGCAGCTTGGACCGAGGCTACGAGCAGTACTTC
TRBJ1-4	TRBV10-2	-	-	CASSEPGEKLFF	TGCGCCAGCAGTGAGCCCGGTGAAAAACTGTTTTTT
TRBJ1-2	TRBV5-6	-	few	CASSLGDLEVYGYTF	TGTGCCAGCAGCTTGGGCGATCTGGAGGTCTATGGCTACACCTTC
TRBJ1-5	TRBV13	-	few	CASSLDRDQPQHF	TGTGCCAGCAGCCTAGACAGAGATCAGCCCCAGCATTTT
TRBJ1-2	TRBV5-6	TRBD1	once	CASSSSKTGQRYGYTF	TGTGCCAGCAGCTCCTCGAAAACGGGACAGCGCTATGGCTACACCTTC
TRBJ2-7	TRBV11-3	-	-	CASSLAGITQYF	TGTGCCAGCAGCTTAGCGGGCATCACCCAGTACTTC
TRBJ1-4	TRBV14	TRBD1	-	CASSRGQGEKLFF	TGTGCCAGCAGCCGGGGACAGGGCGAAAAACTGTTTTTT
TRBJ1-2	TRBV18	TRBD1	-	CASSPKQGASHGYTF	TGTGCCAGCTCACCTAAACAGGGGGCATCACATGGCTACACCTTC
TRBJ1-5	TRBV5-5	-	-	CASSFWVDQPQHF	TGTGCCAGCAGCTTTTGGGTGGATCAGCCCCAGCATTTT
TRBJ1-5	TRBV5-1	-	-	CASSFGGSSNQPQHF	TGCGCCAGCAGCTTCGGGGGTAGTAGCAATCAGCCCCAGCATTTT
TRBJ1-1	TRBV23-1	TRBD1	-	CASSQTHRWTGRRDTLLNTEAFF	TGCGCCAGCAGTCAAACGCATCGCTGGACAGGTCGGCGGGATACACTCCTGAACACTGAAGCTTTCTTT
TRBJ1-5	TRBV21-1	-	-	CASSNRDRVIRRSNQPQHF	TGTGCCAGCAGCAATAGGGACAGGGTAATTAGGAGGAGCAATCAGCCCCAGCATTTT
TRBJ1-4	TRBV18	-	-	CASSPPFAGATNEKLFF	TGTGCCAGCTCACCACCTTTCGCAGGAGCAACTAATGAAAAACTGTTTTTT
TRBJ2-3	TRBV19	-	-	CASSKGGGTDTQYF	TGTGCCAGTAGTAAAGGCGGAGGCACGGATACGCAGTATTTT
TRBJ2-1	TRBV18	-	-	CASSSPRGQDNEQFF	TGTGCCAGCTCATCGCCCCGGGGGCAGGACAATGAGCAGTTCTTC
TRBJ2-2	TRBV19	-	-	CASSSLQGRREKGLFF	TGTGCCAGTAGTAGCCTGCAGGGGCGGCGGGAGAAGGGGCTGTTTTTT
TRBJ1-5	TRBV29-1	-	-	CSVVTWDKDNQPQHF	TGCAGCGTCGTTACCTGGGACAAAGACAATCAGCCCCAGCATTTT
TRBJ1-3	TRBV4-1	TRBD1	-	CASSHGRQGAFGNTIYF	TGCGCCAGCAGCCACGGAAGACAGGGAGCCTTCGGAAACACCATATATTTT